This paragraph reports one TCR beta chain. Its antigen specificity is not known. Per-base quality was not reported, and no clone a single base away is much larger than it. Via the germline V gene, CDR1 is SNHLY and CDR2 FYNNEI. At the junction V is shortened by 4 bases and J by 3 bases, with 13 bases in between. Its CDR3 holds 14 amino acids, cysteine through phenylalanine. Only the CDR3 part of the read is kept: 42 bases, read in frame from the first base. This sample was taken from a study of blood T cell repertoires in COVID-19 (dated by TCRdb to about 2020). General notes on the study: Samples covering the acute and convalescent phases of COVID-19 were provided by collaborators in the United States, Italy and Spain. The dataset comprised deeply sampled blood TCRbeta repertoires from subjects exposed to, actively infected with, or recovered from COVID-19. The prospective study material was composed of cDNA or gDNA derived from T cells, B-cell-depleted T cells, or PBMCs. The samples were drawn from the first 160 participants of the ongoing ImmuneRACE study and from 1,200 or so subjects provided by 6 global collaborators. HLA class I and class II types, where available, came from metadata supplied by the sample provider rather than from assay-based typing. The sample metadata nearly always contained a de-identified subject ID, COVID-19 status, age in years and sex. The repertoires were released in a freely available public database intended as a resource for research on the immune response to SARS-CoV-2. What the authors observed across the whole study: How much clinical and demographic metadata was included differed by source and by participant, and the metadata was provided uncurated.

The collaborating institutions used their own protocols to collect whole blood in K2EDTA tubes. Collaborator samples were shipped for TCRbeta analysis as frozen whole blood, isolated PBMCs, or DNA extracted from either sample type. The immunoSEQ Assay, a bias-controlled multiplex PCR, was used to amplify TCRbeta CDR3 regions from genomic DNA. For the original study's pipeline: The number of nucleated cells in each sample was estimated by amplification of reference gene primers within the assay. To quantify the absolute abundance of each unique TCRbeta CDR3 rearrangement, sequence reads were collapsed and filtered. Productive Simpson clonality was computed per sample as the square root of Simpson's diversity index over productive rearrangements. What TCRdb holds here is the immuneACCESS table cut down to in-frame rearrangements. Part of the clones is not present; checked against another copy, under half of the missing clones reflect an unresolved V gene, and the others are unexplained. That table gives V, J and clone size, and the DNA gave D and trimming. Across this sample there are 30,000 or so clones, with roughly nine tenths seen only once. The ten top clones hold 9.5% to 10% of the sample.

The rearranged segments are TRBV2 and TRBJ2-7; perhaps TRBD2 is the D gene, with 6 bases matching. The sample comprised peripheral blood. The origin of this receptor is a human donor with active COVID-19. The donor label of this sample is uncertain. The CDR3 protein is CASSVWTGDYEQYF. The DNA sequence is TGTGCCAGCAGTGTTTGGACGGGGGACTACGAGCAGTACTTC.